A single sample is the source of the 21 T cell receptor beta chains below, sequenced in a study of technical replicates of blood from a few donors. Libraries were prepared by immunoSEQ multiplex PCR; TCRdb keeps only in-frame clonotypes and omits some of them. The sample consists of under 85,000 clones, about 96% of them appearing once. What was sequenced was T cells isolated from PBMCs. These receptors were taken from a human donor in good health.

V gene TRBV5-4 combines with J gene TRBJ1-2; TRBD1 matches 7 bases. Per the germline V gene, CDR1 is SGHNT and CDR2 is YYREEE (reference sequence). The CDR3 has 15 residues. The trim removed 0 bases at V and 8 bases at J, leaving 10 bases unmatched. CDR3 sequence reads: CASSLDRGPLGGYTF. The CDR3 region has the DNA TGTGCCAGCAGCTTGGACAGGGGCCCCTTGGGGGGCTACACCTTC.

This clone was seen just once. The chain recombines TRBV10-3 with TRBJ2-3, with D perhaps TRBD2 (5 bases). V gave up 5 bases and J gave up 0 bases, with 9 bases separating them. In germline, CDR1 is ENHRY, CDR2 SYGVKD. This CDR3 region has 14 residues. CDR3 region: CAISHSVSTDTQYF. CDR3 nucleotides: TGTGCCATCAGTCATAGCGTGAGCACAGATACGCAGTATTTT.

In its sample, this clone was seen once. The genes are TRBV6-5 and TRBJ2-7; maybe TRBD2 (5 bases). Germline CDR1 and CDR2: MNHEY and SVGAGI. The CDR3 totals 12 residues. V shed 6 bases and J shed 7 bases, with 13 bases lying between them. The CDR3: CASSLGSGEQYF. The CDR3 DNA sequence: TGTGCCAGCAGCCTAGGATCGGGGGAGCAGTACTTC.

V is TRBV6-1 and J is TRBJ2-1; D not resolved. The CDR3 runs 12 residues. V was pared by 2 bases and J by 8 bases, with 7 bases between. The germline V gene has CDR1 MNHNS and CDR2 SASEGT. In nucleotides, the CDR3 is TGTGCCAGCAGTGAACTCCTCCATGAGCAGTTCTTC. It translates to CASSELLHEQFF.

The gene calls are TRBV28 and TRBJ1-5; 7 positions match TRBD1. Germline CDR1 reads MDHEN; CDR2 reads SYDVKM. The CDR3 contains 16 residues. The junction had 14 bases not matched to a gene; V was cut back by 8 bases and J by 4 bases. This CDR3 reads CASVTTGATLNQPQHF. For the CDR3, the DNA is TGTGCCAGCGTCACCACAGGGGCGACCCTTAATCAGCCCCAGCATTTT. The whole variable domain, remainder taken from reference TRBV28 and TRBJ1-5, is DVKVTQSSRYLVKRTGEKVFLECVQDMDHENMFWYRQDPGLGLRLIYFSYDVKMKEKGDIPEGYSVSREKKERFSLILESASTNQTSMYLCASVTTGATLNQPQHFGDGTRLSIL.

Only one count was recorded for this clone. This chain links TRBV19 with TRBJ1-1; the match to TRBD1 covers 9 bases. CDR1 and CDR2 from the germline V gene are LNHDA and SQIVND (reference sequence). The CDR3 covers 14 residues. V shed 6 bases and J 6 bases; nucleotides not matched to a gene: 8. The CDR3 spells CASSPGQGIAEAFF. The CDR3 DNA sequence: TGTGCCAGTAGCCCGGGACAGGGTATAGCTGAAGCTTTCTTT.

In DNA form, the CDR3 reads TGTGCCAGTAGTACAGGGAATGGCTACACCTTC. Protein product: CASSTGNGYTF. The chain recombines TRBV19 with TRBJ1-2; TRBD1 is a possible D gene (5 bases). The germline V gene has CDR1 LNHDA and CDR2 SQIVND (reference sequence). Trimming shortened V by 4 bases and J by 6 bases, and 6 bases separated the two germline ends. This CDR3 comprises 11 residues.

This chain connects TRBV21-1 to TRBJ1-3; no DNA check was done on the table's D call, TRBD1. TRBV21-1 is deemed a pseudogene. The CDR3 contains 16 residues. The CDR3 region is CASSKYGRAPGNTIYF. The CDR3 DNA follows: TGTGCCAGCAGCAAATACGGCAGGGCACCTGGAAACACCATATATTTT.

The rearrangement joins TRBV29-1 to TRBJ1-2; maybe TRBD1 (5 bases). CDR1 and CDR2 from the germline V gene are SQVTM and ANQGSEA. This CDR3 contains 14 residues. Between the trimmed V and J ends, which lost 6 bases and 4 bases, there was a span of 18 bases. DNA for the CDR3: TGCAGCGTCGTTACCAGGGTCGAAGGCTATGGCTACACCTTC. Translation gives CSVVTRVEGYGYTF.

This sequence joins TRBV30 and TRBJ2-3; tentative D call: TRBD1 (6 bases). Per the germline V gene, CDR1 is GTSNPN and CDR2 is SVGIG (reference sequence). V was clipped by 1 base and J by 4 bases, with 15 bases between them. This CDR3 spans 15 amino acids. The DNA of the CDR3 is TGTGCCTGGAGTGCAGGGGTAGGGGGACCAGATACGCAGTATTTT. Translation gives CAWSAGVGGPDTQYF.

This clone has just one count. CDR3 DNA sequence: TGTGCCAGCAGTTACTCGATAATGGAGTACGAGCAGTACTTC. It yields the protein CASSYSIMEYEQYF. The chain carries TRBV6-5 and TRBJ2-7; D remains unclear. Trimming left V 0 bases short and J 4 bases short, with 10 bases between. In germline, CDR1 is MNHEY, CDR2 SVGAGI. The CDR3 is 14 amino acids.

The J gene is TRBJ2-7, the V gene TRBV29-1, with 11 bases lining up with TRBD2. Germline loops: CDR1 SQVTM, CDR2 ANQGSEA. The J segment lost 3 bases and the V segment lost 6 bases, leaving 7 bases of the junction unmatched. The CDR3 runs 14 residues. The CDR3 DNA follows: TGCAGCGTGCTAGCGGGAGGTTTCAGCTACGAGCAGTACTTC. Amino acids: CSVLAGGFSYEQYF.

The chain couples TRBV10-3 to TRBJ1-3; D ambiguous. Germline CDR1 is ENHRY and CDR2 is SYGVKD. Trimming removed 3 bases from V and 0 bases from J, with 12 bases in between. The CDR3 extends over 16 amino acids. The CDR3 sequence is CAISEPGSTSGNTIYF. CDR3 nucleotide sequence: TGTGCCATCAGTGAACCGGGGTCTACCTCTGGAAACACCATATATTTT.

CDR3 protein: CASSLGSRGTYEQYF. In DNA form, the CDR3 reads TGTGCCAGCAGCTTAGGTTCCCGGGGTACCTACGAGCAGTACTTC. This chain links TRBV7-8 with TRBJ2-7; possibly TRBD2 for D (5 bases). This CDR3 contains 15 residues. V was clipped by 1 base and J by 2 bases, with 12 bases between them. The germline gives CDR1 SGHVS, CDR2 FQNEAQ.

This clone was counted a single time. The chain joins TRBV25-1 to TRBJ2-5, with a tentative D call TRBD1 (5 bases). This CDR3 is 15 amino acids long. The germline gives CDR1 MGHDK, CDR2 SYGVNS. V lost 7 bases, J lost 1 base, and 16 bases lay in between. In DNA form, the CDR3 reads TGTGCCAGCATTCCCGACAGCCCCTCCCAAGAGACCCAGTACTTC. Translating it yields CASIPDSPSQETQYF.

This chain connects TRBV10-3 to TRBJ2-3; a possible D gene is TRBD2 (5 bases). V lost 6 bases and J 0 bases, leaving 13 bases between the germline ends. The CDR3 contains 15 residues. CDR1 and CDR2 from the germline V gene are ENHRY and SYGVKD. In DNA, the CDR3 is TGTGCCATCAGGACCAGGACTGGGAGCACAGATACGCAGTATTTT. Its protein is CAIRTRTGSTDTQYF.

The CDR3 DNA is TGTGCCAGCAGTTTATCGACAGGCGAAAAACTGTTTTTT. Its translation: CASSLSTGEKLFF. The chain employs TRBV28 and TRBJ1-4; the D gene is possibly TRBD1 (6 bases). The CDR3 spans 13 residues. Trimming left V 1 base short and J 8 bases short, with 8 bases between. The germline V gene has CDR1 MDHEN and CDR2 SYDVKM. Using reference TRBV28 and TRBJ1-4 for the parts outside the CDR3, the full variable domain is DVKVTQSSRYLVKRTGEKVFLECVQDMDHENMFWYRQDPGLGLRLIYFSYDVKMKEKGDIPEGYSVSREKKERFSLILESASTNQTSMYLCASSLSTGEKLFFGSGTQLSVL.

The CDR3 protein is CASTTGPGLDPYEQYF. The CDR3 nucleotides read TGCGCCAGCACCACCGGACCGGGACTAGATCCCTACGAGCAGTACTTC. The genes are TRBV10-2 and TRBJ2-7, with 8 bases identical to TRBD2. CDR3 length: 16 amino acids. The V gene end was trimmed by 7 bases and the J gene end by 2 bases; junction bases not matched to a gene: 13. The germline gives CDR1 WSHSY, CDR2 SAAADI.

The chain uses TRBV6-5 and TRBJ2-7, with 11 bases fitting TRBD1. The CDR3 length is 13 residues. After removal of 6 bases from V and 6 bases from J, the junction contained 4 bases not matched to a gene. CDR1 is MNHEY and CDR2 is SVGAGI in the germline V gene. CDR3 coding DNA: TGTGCCAGCAGATCCGGGACAGGGGGCGAGCAGTACTTC. Protein: CASRSGTGGEQYF.

This sequence joins TRBV7-9 and TRBJ2-7; 8 nucleotides align to TRBD1. V lost 5 bases, J lost 5 bases, and 8 bases stayed unmatched. Germline CDR1 SEHNR, CDR2 FQNEAQ (reference sequence). CDR3 length equals 14 residues. For the CDR3, the DNA is TGTGCCAGCAGCGTAACAGGGGGTAGAAACGAGCAGTACTTC. Its protein is CASSVTGGRNEQYF.

The rearrangement uses TRBV5-4 and TRBJ1-3; tentative D call: TRBD1 (6 bases). CDR1 SGHNT and CDR2 YYREEE come from the germline V gene (reference sequence). The CDR3 has 14 amino acids. V dropped 4 bases and J dropped 0 bases, with 8 bases sitting between them. CDR3 residues: CASSLDSSGNTIYF. CDR3 DNA sequence: TGTGCCAGCAGCCTGGACAGCTCTGGAAACACCATATATTTT.